This T cell receptor (beta chain) was obtained from a study of blood T cells in healthy people across ages. This CDR3 is 13 amino acids long. Germline CDR1 reads SQVTM; CDR2 reads ANQGSEA. Between the trimmed V and J ends, which lost 1 base and 7 bases, there was a span of 11 bases. A second PCR, run for about 6 to 12 cycles, used a sample-barcoded 5' primer plus a J-beta primer mix. A minimum of 3 million CDR3-containing paired-end reads was obtained for each sample. TCRdb called the 5' RACE reads again in MiXCR, with one record for every CDR3 protein. This sample has around 800,000 distinct CDR3 sequences; 62% occur once, and the top ten carry 25% to 35%.

The V gene is TRBV29-1, the J gene TRBJ2-1; a weak D match, TRBD2 (5 bases). The TCR was taken from a young man in good health. The specimen was blood. The CDR3: CSVEAGIWNEQFF. CDR3 DNA sequence: TGCAGCGTTGAAGCCGGGATTTGGAATGAGCAGTTCTTC.